This TCR beta chain was recovered during a study of blood T cell repertoires in COVID-19. Looking at the study overall: PBMCs, B-cell-depleted T cells, or T cells provided the cDNA or gDNA that made up the material.

Only in-frame clones appear in the TCRdb table, and some are missing; sequencing was by immunoSEQ multiplex PCR. The sample has 300,000 to 400,000 clones; over 75% are singletons. CDR3 length equals 14 residues. The germline CDR1 and CDR2 sequences are LNHDA and SQIVND (reference sequence). V shed 5 bases and J shed 8 bases, with 15 bases lying between them. The rearrangement uses TRBV19 and TRBJ1-4; maybe TRBD1 (6 bases). The TCR was taken from a man aged 45-60 years with active or convalescent COVID-19. Material: peripheral blood. DNA for the CDR3: TGTGCCAGTAGTCCTACAGGGTTACAGGAAAAACTGTTTTTT. It is translated as CASSPTGLQEKLFF.